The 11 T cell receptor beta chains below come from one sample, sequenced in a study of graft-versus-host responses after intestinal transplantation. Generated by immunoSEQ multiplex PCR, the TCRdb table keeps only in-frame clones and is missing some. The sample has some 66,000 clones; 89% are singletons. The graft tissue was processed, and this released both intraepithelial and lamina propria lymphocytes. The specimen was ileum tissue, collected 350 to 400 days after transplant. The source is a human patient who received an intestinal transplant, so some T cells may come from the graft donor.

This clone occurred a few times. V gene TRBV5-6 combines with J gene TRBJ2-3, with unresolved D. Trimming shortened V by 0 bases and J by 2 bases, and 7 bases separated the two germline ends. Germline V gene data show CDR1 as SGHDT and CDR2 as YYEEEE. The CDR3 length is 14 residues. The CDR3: CASSLDPATDTQYF. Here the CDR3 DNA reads TGTGCCAGCAGCTTGGACCCCGCCACAGATACGCAGTATTTT.

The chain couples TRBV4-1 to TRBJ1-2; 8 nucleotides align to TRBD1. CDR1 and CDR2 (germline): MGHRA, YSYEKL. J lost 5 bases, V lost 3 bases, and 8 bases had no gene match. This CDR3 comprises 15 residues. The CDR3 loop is CASSQVRGQVYGYTF. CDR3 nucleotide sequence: TGCGCCAGCAGCCAGGTCCGGGGACAGGTGTATGGCTACACCTTC.

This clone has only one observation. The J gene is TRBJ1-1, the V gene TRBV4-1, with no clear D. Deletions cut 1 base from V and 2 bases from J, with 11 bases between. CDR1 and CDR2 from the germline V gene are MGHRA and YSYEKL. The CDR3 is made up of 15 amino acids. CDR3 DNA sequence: TGCGCCAGCAGCCAAGGGGTCCTTCTTAACACTGAAGCTTTCTTT. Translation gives CASSQGVLLNTEAFF.

The CDR3 reads CASSQGPDRDGYGYTF. The CDR3 DNA reads TGCGCCAGCAGCCAAGGGCCGGACAGGGACGGCTATGGCTACACCTTC. This sequence joins TRBV4-1 and TRBJ1-2, with 8 bases matching TRBD1. CDR3 length: 16 amino acids. V trimming: 1 base; J trimming: 4 bases; junction bases outside the gene matches: 8. Looked up from germline, CDR1 is MGHRA and CDR2 is YSYEKL.

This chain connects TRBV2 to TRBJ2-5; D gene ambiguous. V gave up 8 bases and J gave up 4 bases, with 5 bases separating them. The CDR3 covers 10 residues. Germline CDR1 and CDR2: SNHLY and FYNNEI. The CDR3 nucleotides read TGTGCCAGCGTCGCAGAGACCCAGTACTTC. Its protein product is CASVAETQYF.

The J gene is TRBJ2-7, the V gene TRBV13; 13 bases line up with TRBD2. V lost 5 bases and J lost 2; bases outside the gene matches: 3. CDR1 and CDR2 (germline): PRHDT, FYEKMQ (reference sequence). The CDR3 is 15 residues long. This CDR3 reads CASSNGTSGTYEQYF. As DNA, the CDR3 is TGTGCCAGCAGCAACGGGACTAGCGGGACCTACGAGCAGTACTTC.

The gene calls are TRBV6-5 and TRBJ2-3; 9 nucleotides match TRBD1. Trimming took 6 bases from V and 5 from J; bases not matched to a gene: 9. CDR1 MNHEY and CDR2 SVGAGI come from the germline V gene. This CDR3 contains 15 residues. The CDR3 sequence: CASRKTGGSIDTQYF. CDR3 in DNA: TGTGCCAGCAGAAAAACAGGGGGCTCAATAGATACGCAGTATTTT.

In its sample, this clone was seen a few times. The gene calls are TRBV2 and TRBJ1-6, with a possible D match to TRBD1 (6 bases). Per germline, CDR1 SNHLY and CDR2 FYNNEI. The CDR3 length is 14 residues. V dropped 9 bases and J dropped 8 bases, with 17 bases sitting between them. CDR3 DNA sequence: TGTGCCAGTTCCCCGACAAGGGGGGATTCACCCCTCCACTTT. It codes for CASSPTRGDSPLHF.

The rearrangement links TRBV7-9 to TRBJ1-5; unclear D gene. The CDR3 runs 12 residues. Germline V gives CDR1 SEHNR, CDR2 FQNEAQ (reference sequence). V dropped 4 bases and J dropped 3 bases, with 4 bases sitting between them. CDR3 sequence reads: CASSSHNQPQHF. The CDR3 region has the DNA TGTGCCAGCAGCTCGCACAATCAGCCCCAGCATTTT.

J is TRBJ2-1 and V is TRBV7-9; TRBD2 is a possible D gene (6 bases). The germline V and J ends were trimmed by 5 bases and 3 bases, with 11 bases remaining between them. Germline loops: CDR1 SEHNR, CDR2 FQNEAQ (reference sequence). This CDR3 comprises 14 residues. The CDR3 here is CASSRAGFYNEQFF. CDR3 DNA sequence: TGTGCCAGCAGCCGCGCGGGATTCTACAATGAGCAGTTCTTC.

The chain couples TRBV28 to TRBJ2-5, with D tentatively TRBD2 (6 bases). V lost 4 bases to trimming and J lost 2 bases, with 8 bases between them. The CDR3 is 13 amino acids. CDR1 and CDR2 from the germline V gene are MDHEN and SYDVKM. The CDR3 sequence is CASSYGLQETQYF. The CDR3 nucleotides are TGTGCCAGCAGTTACGGACTACAAGAGACCCAGTACTTC.